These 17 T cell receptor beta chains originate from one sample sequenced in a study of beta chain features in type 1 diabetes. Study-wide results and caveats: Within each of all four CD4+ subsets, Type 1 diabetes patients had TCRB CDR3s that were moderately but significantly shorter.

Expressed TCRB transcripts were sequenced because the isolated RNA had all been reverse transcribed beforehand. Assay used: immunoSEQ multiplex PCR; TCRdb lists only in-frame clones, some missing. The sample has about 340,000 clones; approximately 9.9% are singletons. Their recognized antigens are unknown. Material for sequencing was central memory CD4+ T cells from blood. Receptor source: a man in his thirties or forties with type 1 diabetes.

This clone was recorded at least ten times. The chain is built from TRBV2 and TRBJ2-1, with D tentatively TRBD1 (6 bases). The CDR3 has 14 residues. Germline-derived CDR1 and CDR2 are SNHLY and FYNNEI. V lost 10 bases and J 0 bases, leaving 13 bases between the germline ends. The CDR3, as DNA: TGTGCCACCGAAAGGGACACCTCCTACAATGAGCAGTTCTTC. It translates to CATERDTSYNEQFF.

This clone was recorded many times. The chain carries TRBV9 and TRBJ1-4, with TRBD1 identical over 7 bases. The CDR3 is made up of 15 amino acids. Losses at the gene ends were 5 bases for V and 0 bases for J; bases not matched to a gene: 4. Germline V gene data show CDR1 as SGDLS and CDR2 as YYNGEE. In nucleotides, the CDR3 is TGTGCCAGCAGTAGACAGGGAACAACTAATGAAAAACTGTTTTTT. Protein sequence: CASSRQGTTNEKLFF.

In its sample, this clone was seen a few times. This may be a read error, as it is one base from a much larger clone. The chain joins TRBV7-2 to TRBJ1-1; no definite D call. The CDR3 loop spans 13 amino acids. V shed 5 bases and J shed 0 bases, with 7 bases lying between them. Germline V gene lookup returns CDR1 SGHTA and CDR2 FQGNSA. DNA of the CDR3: TGTGCCAGCAGCGTACAATTGAACACTGAAGCTTTCTTT. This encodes CASSVQLNTEAFF.

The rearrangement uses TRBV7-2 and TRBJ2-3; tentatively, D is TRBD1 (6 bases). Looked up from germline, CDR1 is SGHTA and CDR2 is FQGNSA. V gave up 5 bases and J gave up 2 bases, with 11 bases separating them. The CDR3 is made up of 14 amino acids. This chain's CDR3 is CASSPGTPTDTQYF. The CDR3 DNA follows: TGTGCCAGCAGCCCGGGGACACCCACAGATACGCAGTATTTT.

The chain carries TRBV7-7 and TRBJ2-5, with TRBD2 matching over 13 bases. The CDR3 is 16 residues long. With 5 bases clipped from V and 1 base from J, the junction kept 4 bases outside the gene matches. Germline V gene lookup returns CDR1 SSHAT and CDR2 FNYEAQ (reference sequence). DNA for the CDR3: TGTGCCAGCAGCCTTGGGACTAGCGGGGCCCAAGAGACCCAGTACTTC. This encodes CASSLGTSGAQETQYF.

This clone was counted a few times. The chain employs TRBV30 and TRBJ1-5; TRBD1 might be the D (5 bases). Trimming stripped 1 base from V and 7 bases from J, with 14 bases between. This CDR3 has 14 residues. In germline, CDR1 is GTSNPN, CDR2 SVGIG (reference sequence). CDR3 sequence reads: CAWSATGGSQPQHF. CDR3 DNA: TGTGCCTGGAGTGCAACGGGGGGGTCCCAGCCCCAGCATTTT.

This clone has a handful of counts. CDR3 bases: TGCAGCGCTACGGACAGGCCTGACTCTGGAAACACCATATATTTT. Residues: CSATDRPDSGNTIYF. The rearrangement joins TRBV29-1 to TRBJ1-3; the match to TRBD1 covers 7 bases. The CDR3 consists of 15 residues. The V and J ends lost 7 bases and 0 bases, in that order; junction bases with no gene match: 9. Germline assignment: CDR1 SQVTM and CDR2 ANQGSEA.

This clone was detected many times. CDR3 in amino acids: CASRGQLATNEKLFF. In nucleotides, the CDR3 is TGTGCCAGCAGGGGACAGTTGGCAACTAATGAAAAACTGTTTTTT. The gene calls are TRBV2 and TRBJ1-4, with 7 bases identical to TRBD1. This CDR3 region has 15 residues. The V and J ends lost 6 bases and 0 bases, in that order; junction bases with no gene match: 4. Germline-derived CDR1 and CDR2 are SNHLY and FYNNEI.

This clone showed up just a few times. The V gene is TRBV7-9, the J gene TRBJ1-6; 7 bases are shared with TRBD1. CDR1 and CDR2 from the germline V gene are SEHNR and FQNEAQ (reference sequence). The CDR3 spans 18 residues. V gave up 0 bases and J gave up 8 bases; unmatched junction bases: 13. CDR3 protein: CASSLAMTEGQGDSPLHF. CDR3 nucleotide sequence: TGTGCCAGCAGCTTAGCTATGACAGAAGGTCAGGGGGATTCACCCCTCCACTTT.

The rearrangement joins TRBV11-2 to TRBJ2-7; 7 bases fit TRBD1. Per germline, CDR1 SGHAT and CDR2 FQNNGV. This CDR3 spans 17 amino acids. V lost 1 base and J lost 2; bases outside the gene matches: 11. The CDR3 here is CASSLGMTGSSPYEQYF. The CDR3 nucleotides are TGTGCCAGCAGCTTAGGAATGACAGGGAGTTCGCCCTACGAGCAGTACTTC. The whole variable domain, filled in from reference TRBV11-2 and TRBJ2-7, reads EAGVAQSPRYKIIEKRQSVAFWCNPISGHATLYWYQQILGQGPKLLIQFQNNGVVDDSQLPKDRFSAERLKGVDSTLKIQPAKLEDSAVYLCASSLGMTGSSPYEQYFGPGTRLTVT.

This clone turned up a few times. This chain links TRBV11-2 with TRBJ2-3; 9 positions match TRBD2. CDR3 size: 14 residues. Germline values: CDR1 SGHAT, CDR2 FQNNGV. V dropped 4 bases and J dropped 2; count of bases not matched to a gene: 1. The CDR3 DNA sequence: TGTGCCAGCAGCTCTAGCGGGGACACAGATACGCAGTATTTT. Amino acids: CASSSSGDTDTQYF.

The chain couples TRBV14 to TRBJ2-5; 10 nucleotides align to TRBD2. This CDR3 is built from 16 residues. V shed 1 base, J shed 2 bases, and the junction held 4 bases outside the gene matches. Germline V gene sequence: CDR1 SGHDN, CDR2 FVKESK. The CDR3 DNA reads TGTGCCAGCAGCCAAGGCCCTAGCGGGGGTCAAGAGACCCAGTACTTC. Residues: CASSQGPSGGQETQYF.

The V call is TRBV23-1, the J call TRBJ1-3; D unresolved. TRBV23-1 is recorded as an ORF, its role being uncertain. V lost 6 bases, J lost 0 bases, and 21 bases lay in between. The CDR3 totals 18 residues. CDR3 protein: CASSLHCLWSTSGNTIYF. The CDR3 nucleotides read TGCGCCAGCAGCCTGCATTGTCTTTGGTCAACCTCTGGAAACACCATATATTTT.

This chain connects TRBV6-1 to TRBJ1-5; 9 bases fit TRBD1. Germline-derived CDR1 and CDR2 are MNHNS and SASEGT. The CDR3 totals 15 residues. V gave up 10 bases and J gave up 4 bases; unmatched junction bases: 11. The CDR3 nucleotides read TGTGCCATCAGGAGGACAGGGGAGGCAAATCAGCCCCAGCATTTT. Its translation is CAIRRTGEANQPQHF.

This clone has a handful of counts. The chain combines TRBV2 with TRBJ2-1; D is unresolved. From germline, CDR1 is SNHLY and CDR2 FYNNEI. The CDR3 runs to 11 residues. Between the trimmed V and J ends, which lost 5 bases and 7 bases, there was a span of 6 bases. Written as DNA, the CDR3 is TGTGCCAGCAGTTATCTAAATGAGCAGTTCTTC. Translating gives CASSYLNEQFF.

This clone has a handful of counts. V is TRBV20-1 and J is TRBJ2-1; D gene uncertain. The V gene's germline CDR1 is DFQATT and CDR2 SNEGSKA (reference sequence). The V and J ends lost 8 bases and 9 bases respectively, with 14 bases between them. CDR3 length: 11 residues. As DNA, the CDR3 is TGCAGTACCCCTTGGTACGGTGAGCAGTTCTTC. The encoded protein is CSTPWYGEQFF.

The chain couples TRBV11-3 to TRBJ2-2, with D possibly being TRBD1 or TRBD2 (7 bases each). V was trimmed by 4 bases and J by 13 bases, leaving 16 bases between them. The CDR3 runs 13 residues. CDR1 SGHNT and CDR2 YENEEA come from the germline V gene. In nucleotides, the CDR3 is TGTGCCAGCAGCTCCAGGGGGGGACAGCGGCTGTTTTTT. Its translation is CASSSRGGQRLFF.